These 15 T cell receptor beta chains were sequenced from one sample in a study of shared clonotypes between healthy human individuals. TCRdb keeps only in-frame clones here, not all; method: immunoSEQ multiplex PCR. The sample has some 1 million clones; around 74% are singletons. Source material: memory CD4+ T cells sorted from blood. Subset indicated: CD45RA-negative fraction. These receptors were collected from a man aged 18 to 35 in good health.

V is TRBV9 and J is TRBJ2-7; 10 nucleotides line up with TRBD1. The germline V gene encodes CDR1 SGDLS and CDR2 YYNGEE. V gave up 0 bases and J gave up 4 bases; unmatched junction bases: 7. The CDR3 spans 16 residues. This CDR3 is CASSVAQGGQGYEQYF. CDR3 DNA sequence: TGTGCCAGCAGCGTAGCCCAAGGGGGACAGGGGTACGAGCAGTACTTC.

The CDR3 DNA reads TGTGCCAGCAGTTTTGGACAGGCTTCGGGTTCACCCCTCCACTTT. Its protein product is CASSFGQASGSPLHF. The rearrangement links TRBV27 to TRBJ1-6; 7 nucleotides match TRBD1. V gave up 3 bases and J gave up 9 bases; unmatched junction bases: 8. The CDR3 sequence is 15 residues long. The germline V gene encodes CDR1 MNHEY and CDR2 SMNVEV (reference sequence).

The V and J genes are TRBV2 and TRBJ1-4, with D unresolved. With 2 bases removed from V and 15 bases from J, the gap between germline ends came to 13 bases. In germline, CDR1 is SNHLY, CDR2 FYNNEI. The CDR3 runs to 12 residues. CDR3 bases: TGTGCCAGCAGTGAACGAACGGATCCTGTGTTTTTT. This translates into CASSERTDPVFF.

This clone has more than one count but fewer than ten. V gene TRBV25-1 combines with J gene TRBJ2-2; tentative D call: TRBD1 (6 bases). The CDR3 covers 15 residues. CDR1 and CDR2 (germline): MGHDK, SYGVNS. The V gene lost 4 bases and the J gene lost 0 bases, with 9 bases spanning the gap. This CDR3 reads CASSVGATNTGELFF. DNA for the CDR3: TGTGCCAGCAGTGTGGGGGCCACGAACACCGGGGAGCTGTTTTTT.

This chain connects TRBV28 to TRBJ2-7; perhaps D is TRBD1 or TRBD2 (5 bases each). With 6 bases removed from V and 0 bases from J, the gap between germline ends came to 15 bases. The CDR3 runs 15 residues. In germline, CDR1 is MDHEN, CDR2 SYDVKM. The CDR3 DNA follows: TGTGCCAGCAGCCCTGGTTTCGGGACCTCCTACGAGCAGTACTTC. Residues: CASSPGFGTSYEQYF.

This sequence joins TRBV6-1 and TRBJ2-3; TRBD2 might be the D (5 bases). Trimming stripped 5 bases from V and 5 bases from J, with 14 bases between. Per germline, CDR1 MNHNS and CDR2 SASEGT. The CDR3 extends over 14 amino acids. The CDR3 loop is CASSSQPTIDTQYF. For the CDR3, the DNA is TGTGCCAGCAGTTCTCAACCGACTATAGATACGCAGTATTTT.

The V and J genes are TRBV5-4 and TRBJ2-1; D is unclear. Germline V CDR1 and CDR2: SGHNT, YYREEE (reference sequence). This CDR3 has 13 amino acids. V lost 4 bases and J lost 4, with 9 bases in between. The CDR3: CASSRQSYNEQFF. The CDR3 nucleotides read TGTGCCAGCAGCCGTCAGTCATACAATGAGCAGTTCTTC.

To note about this clone: Other DNA sequences within the sample encode an identical CDR3. This chain connects TRBV5-4 to TRBJ2-7, with 7 bases that match TRBD1. Germline CDR1 reads SGHNT; CDR2 reads YYREEE (reference sequence). Trimming took 0 bases from V and 4 from J; bases not matched to a gene: 1. This CDR3 region has 13 residues. CDR3 nucleotides: TGTGCCAGCAGCTTGGGGACAGGTTACGAGCAGTACTTC. Protein product: CASSLGTGYEQYF.

The sample holds one count of this clone. The chain combines TRBV6-6 with TRBJ1-2, with a tentative D call TRBD1 (5 bases). The CDR3 covers 13 residues. Germline V gives CDR1 MNHNY, CDR2 SVGAGI (reference sequence). The V end lost 2 bases, the J end lost 2 bases, and 6 bases lay between the germline ends. The CDR3 protein is CASSYAGNYGYTF. The DNA for the CDR3 is TGTGCCAGCAGTTACGCAGGGAACTATGGCTACACCTTC.

The chain combines TRBV6-5 with TRBJ2-2, with D possibly being TRBD1 (6 bases). The CDR3 is made up of 15 amino acids. V lost 5 bases and J lost 2, with 12 bases in between. CDR1 is MNHEY, CDR2 SVGAGI, per germline. The CDR3 DNA reads as TGTGCCAGCAGTCCCGTGGGGGCAAACACCGGGGAGCTGTTTTTT. Protein sequence: CASSPVGANTGELFF.

The CDR3 region is CASSSTSGGRNEQFF. CDR3 bases: TGTGCCAGCAGTTCGACTAGCGGGGGGAGGAATGAGCAGTTCTTC. The chain couples TRBV27 to TRBJ2-1; 13 bases align to TRBD2. The germline CDR1 and CDR2 sequences are MNHEY and SMNVEV (reference sequence). There are 15 residues in the CDR3. The trim removed 4 bases at V and 7 bases at J, leaving 4 bases unmatched.

In this sample, this clone turned up a few times. As DNA, the CDR3 is TGCGCCAGCAGCTTGATGGGACAGGTGAATCAGCCCCAGCATTTT. Protein: CASSLMGQVNQPQHF. The genes are TRBV5-1 and TRBJ1-5, with 8 positions matching TRBD1. The CDR3 has 15 amino acids. The germline CDR1 and CDR2 sequences are SGHRS and YFSETQ. Trimming took 1 base from V and 4 from J; bases not matched to a gene: 4.

The rearrangement joins TRBV6-6 to TRBJ1-1; D is unclear. Germline V gene data show CDR1 as MNHNY and CDR2 as SVGAGI (reference sequence). The CDR3 extends over 15 amino acids. The V end was cut by 0 bases, the J end by 6 bases, with 14 bases between. The CDR3 DNA sequence: TGTGCCAGCAGTTACTCGGACCTAATTAAACCTGAAGCTTTCTTT. This gives the protein CASSYSDLIKPEAFF.

CDR3 loop: CASSPQAGGPTNEQYF. The CDR3 DNA follows: TGTGCCAGCAGCCCACAAGCGGGAGGCCCGACTAACGAGCAGTACTTC. This chain links TRBV9 with TRBJ2-7; 9 bases agree with TRBD2. V lost 4 bases, J lost 5 bases, and 13 bases stayed unmatched. Per the germline V gene, CDR1 is SGDLS and CDR2 is YYNGEE. This CDR3 is 16 amino acids long.

This chain connects TRBV5-1 to TRBJ2-2, with D unclear. Trimming stripped 5 bases from V and 6 bases from J, with 17 bases between. Germline V gives CDR1 SGHRS, CDR2 YFSETQ. The CDR3 spans 15 residues. CDR3 in amino acids: CASRLAEPLAGELFF. The CDR3 bases are TGCGCCAGCAGACTCGCGGAGCCCCTCGCCGGGGAGCTGTTTTTT.